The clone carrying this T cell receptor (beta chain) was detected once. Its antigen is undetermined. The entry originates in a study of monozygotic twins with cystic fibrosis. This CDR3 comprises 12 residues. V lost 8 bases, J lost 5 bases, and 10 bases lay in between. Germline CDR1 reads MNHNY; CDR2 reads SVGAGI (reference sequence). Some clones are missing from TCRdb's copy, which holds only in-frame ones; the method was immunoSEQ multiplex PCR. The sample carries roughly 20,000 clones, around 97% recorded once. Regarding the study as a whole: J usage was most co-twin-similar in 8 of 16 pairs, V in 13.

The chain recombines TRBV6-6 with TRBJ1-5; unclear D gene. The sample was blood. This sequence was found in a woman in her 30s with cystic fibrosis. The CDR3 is CASGREYQPQHF. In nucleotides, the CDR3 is TGTGCCAGCGGTCGGGAGTATCAGCCCCAGCATTTT.